The clone carrying this T cell receptor (beta chain) was counted only a few times. This sample was taken from a study of long-term antiretroviral therapy in people with HIV. It was version v3.0 of the immunoSEQ assay that was run at survey level. Roughly 40,000-55,000 T-cell genomes per sample were the sequencing target. The data were produced by immunoSEQ multiplex PCR, yet TCRdb's version contains in-frame clones alone and is incomplete. The sample lists approximately 7,200 clones, about four fifths occurring once. The CDR3 is made up of 13 amino acids. V was trimmed by 5 bases and J by 10 bases, leaving 12 bases between them. Germline V lookup: CDR1 MNHEY, CDR2 SVGAGI.

Sequences were derived from unsorted PBMCs, sampled approximately 0.9 years before starting antiretroviral therapy. This clonotype was obtained from a middle-aged man with HIV. The genes are TRBV6-5 and TRBJ1-6; no clear D gene. In DNA, the CDR3 is TGTGCCAGCAGTAGAAGGGTAGAATCACCCCTCCACTTT. Translating gives CASSRRVESPLHF.